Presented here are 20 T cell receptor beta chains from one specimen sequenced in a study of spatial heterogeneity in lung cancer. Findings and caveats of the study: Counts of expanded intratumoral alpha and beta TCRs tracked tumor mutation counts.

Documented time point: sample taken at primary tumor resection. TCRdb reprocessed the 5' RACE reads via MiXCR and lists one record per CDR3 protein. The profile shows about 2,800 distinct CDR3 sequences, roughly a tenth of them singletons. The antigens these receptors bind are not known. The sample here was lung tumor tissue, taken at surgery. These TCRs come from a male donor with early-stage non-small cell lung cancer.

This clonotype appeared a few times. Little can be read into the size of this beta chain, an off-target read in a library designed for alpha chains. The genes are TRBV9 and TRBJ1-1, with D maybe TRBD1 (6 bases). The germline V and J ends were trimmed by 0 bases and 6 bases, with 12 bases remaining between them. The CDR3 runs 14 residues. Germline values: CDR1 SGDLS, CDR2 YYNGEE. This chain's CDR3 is CASSVVTGRAEAFF. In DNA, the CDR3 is TGTGCCAGCAGCGTAGTGACAGGAAGGGCTGAAGCTTTCTTT.

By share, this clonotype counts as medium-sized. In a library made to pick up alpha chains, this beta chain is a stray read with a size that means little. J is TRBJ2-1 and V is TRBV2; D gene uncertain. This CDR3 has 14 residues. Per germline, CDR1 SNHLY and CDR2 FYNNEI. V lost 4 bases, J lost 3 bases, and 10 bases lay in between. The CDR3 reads CASSGYNVYNEQFF. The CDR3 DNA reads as TGTGCCAGCAGTGGCTACAACGTCTACAATGAGCAGTTCTTC.

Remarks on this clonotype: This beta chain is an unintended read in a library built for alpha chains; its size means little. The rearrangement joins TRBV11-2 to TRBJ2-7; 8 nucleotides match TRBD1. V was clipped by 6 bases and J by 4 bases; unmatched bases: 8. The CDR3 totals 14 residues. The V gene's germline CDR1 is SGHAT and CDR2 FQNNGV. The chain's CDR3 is CASSPTTGGYEQYF. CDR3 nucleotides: TGTGCCAGCAGTCCCACTACAGGGGGTTACGAGCAGTACTTC.

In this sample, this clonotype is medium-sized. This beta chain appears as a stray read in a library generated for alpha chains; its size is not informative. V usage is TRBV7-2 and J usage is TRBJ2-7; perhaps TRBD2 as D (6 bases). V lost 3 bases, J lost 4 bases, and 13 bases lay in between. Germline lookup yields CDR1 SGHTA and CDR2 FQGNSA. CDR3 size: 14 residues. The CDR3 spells CASSFRLGTYEQYF. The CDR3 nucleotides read TGTGCCAGCAGCTTTAGACTGGGGACTTACGAGCAGTACTTC.

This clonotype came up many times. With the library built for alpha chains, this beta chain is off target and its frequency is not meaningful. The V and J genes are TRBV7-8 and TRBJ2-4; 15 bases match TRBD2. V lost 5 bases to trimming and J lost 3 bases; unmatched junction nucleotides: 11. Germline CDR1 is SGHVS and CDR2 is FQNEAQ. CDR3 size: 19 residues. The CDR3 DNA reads TGTGCCAGCAGCCGGGGACTAGCGGGGGGCGCGGTCGGCAAAAACATTCAGTACTTC. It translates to CASSRGLAGGAVGKNIQYF.

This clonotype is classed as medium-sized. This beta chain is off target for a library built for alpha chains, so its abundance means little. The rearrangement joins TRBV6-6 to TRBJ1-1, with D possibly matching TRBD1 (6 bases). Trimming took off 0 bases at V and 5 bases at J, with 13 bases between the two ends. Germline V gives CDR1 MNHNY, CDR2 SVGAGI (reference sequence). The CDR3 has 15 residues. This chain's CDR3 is CASSYSVTGGTEAFF. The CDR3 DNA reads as TGTGCCAGCAGTTACTCCGTGACAGGAGGGACTGAAGCTTTCTTT.

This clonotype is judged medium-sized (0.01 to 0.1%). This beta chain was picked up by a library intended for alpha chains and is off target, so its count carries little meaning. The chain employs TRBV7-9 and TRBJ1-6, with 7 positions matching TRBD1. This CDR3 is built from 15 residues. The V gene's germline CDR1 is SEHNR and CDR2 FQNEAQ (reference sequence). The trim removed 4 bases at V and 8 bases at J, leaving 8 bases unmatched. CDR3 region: CASSSTGAGDSPLHF. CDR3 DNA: TGTGCCAGCAGCTCAACAGGGGCGGGGGATTCACCCCTCCACTTT.

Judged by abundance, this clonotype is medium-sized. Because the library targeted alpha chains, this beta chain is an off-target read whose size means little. The CDR3 DNA reads as TGCGCCAGCAGCTCCCTTGGCGAATATGAGCAGTTCTTC. Translation gives CASSSLGEYEQFF. This sequence joins TRBV5-1 and TRBJ2-1; no firm D call. V was shortened by 3 bases and J by 8 bases, with 12 bases between the two germline ends. CDR1 and CDR2 from the germline V gene are SGHRS and YFSETQ. The CDR3 consists of 13 residues.

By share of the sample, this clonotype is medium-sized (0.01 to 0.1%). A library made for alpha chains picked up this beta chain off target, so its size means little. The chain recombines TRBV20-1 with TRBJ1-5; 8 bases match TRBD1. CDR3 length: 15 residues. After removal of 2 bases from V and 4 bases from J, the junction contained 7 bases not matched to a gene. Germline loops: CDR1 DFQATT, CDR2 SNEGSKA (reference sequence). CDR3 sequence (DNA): TGCAGTGCTAGACCAGGACAGGGCACAAATCAGCCCCAGCATTTT. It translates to CSARPGQGTNQPQHF.

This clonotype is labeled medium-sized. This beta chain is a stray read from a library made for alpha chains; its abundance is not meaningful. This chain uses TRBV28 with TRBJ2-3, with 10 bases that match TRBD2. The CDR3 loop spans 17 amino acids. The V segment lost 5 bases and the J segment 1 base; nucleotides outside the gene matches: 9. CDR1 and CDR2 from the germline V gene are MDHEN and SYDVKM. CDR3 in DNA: TGTGCCAGCAGTATACCCACCGGGACTAGCGGCACAGATACGCAGTATTTT. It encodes CASSIPTGTSGTDTQYF.

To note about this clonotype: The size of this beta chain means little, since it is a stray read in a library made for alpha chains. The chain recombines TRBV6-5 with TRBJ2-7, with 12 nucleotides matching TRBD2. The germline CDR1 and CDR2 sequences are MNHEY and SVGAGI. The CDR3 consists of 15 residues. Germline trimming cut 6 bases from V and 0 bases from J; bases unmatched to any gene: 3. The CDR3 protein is CASSSGLAGSYEQYF. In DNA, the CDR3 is TGTGCCAGCAGCTCGGGACTAGCGGGCTCCTACGAGCAGTACTTC.

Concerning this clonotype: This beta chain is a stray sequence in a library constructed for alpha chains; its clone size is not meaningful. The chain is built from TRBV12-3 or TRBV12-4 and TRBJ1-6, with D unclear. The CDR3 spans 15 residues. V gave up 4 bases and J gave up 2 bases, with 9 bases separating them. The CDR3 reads CASSSQGTYNSPLHF. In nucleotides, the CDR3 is TGTGCCAGCAGTTCCCAAGGCACCTATAATTCACCCCTCCACTTT.

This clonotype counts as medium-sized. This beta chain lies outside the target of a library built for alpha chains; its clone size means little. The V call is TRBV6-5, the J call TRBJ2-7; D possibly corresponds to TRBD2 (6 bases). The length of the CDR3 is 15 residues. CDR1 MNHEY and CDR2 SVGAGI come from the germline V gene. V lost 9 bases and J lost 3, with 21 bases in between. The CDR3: CASTRGASGYYEQYF. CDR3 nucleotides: TGTGCCAGTACTAGGGGTGCCAGCGGGTACTACGAGCAGTACTTC.

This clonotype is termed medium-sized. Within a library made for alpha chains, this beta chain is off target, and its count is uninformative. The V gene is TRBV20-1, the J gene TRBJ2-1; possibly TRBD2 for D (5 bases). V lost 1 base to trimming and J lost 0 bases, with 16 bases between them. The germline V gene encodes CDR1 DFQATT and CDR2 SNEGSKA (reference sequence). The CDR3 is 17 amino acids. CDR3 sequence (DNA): TGCAGTGCTAGAGGGAGGTTCGGGGAGAGCTCCTACAATGAGCAGTTCTTC. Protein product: CSARGRFGESSYNEQFF.

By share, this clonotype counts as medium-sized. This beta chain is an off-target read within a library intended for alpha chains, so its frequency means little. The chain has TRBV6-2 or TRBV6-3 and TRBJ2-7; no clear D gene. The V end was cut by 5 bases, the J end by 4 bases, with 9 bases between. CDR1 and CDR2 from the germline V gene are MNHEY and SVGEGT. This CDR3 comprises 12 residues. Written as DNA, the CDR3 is TGTGCCAGCAGTCCCGGCTATTACGAGCAGTACTTC. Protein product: CASSPGYYEQYF.

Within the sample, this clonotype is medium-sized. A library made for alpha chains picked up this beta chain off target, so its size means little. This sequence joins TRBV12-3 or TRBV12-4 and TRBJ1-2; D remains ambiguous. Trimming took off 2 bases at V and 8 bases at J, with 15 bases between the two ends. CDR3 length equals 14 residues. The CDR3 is CASSLWRMQEGYTF. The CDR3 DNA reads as TGTGCCAGCAGTTTATGGCGCATGCAAGAAGGCTACACCTTC.

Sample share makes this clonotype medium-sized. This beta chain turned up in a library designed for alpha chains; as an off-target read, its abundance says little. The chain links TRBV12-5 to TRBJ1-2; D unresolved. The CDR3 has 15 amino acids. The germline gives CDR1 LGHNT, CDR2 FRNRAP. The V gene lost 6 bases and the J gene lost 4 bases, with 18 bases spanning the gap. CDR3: CASGRTAGDLYGYTF. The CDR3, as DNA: TGTGCTAGTGGACGTACGGCAGGAGACCTCTATGGCTACACCTTC.

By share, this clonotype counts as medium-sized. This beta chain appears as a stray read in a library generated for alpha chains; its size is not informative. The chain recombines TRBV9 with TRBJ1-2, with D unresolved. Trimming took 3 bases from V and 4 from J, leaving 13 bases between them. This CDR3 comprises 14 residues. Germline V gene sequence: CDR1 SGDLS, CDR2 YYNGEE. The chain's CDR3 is CASSAPGTLYGYTF. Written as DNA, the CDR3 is TGTGCCAGCAGCGCTCCTGGAACGCTCTATGGCTACACCTTC.

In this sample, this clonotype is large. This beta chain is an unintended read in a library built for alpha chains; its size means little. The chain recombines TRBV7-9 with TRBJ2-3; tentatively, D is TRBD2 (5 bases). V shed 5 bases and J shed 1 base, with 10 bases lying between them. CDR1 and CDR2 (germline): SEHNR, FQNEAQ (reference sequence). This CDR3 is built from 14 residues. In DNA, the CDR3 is TGTGCCAGCAGCATACCGAGGGGCACAGATACGCAGTATTTT. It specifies CASSIPRGTDTQYF.

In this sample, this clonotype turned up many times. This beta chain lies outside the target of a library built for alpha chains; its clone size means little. CDR3: CASSYSTSGRSTDTQYF. For the CDR3, the DNA is TGTGCCAGCAGTTACTCGACTAGCGGGAGAAGCACAGATACGCAGTATTTT. The V call is TRBV6-5, the J call TRBJ2-3; 12 nucleotides agree with TRBD2. With V trimmed by 0 bases and J by 0 bases, 1 base remained unmatched. CDR1 and CDR2 (germline): MNHEY, SVGAGI. This CDR3 has 17 amino acids.